The sequence of this TCR beta chain was determined in a study of blood T cell repertoires in COVID-19. How the authors handled the data: From reference gene primer amplification, estimates of nucleated cell counts were derived. The data were produced by immunoSEQ multiplex PCR, yet TCRdb's version contains in-frame clones alone and is incomplete. The V and J calls and clone size are taken from that table; D and trimming were inferred from the DNA. Of 350,000 to 550,000 clones in the sample, 70% to 90% were seen once. CDR1 is LNHDA and CDR2 is SQIVND in the germline V gene (reference sequence). J was trimmed by 3 bases and V by 2 bases; bases with no gene match: 3. The CDR3 is 14 residues long.

The rearrangement uses TRBV19 and TRBJ2-7; 8 nucleotides match TRBD1. This TCR came from a woman under 30 with acute COVID-19. The sequencing input was PBMCs or T cells enriched from blood (not recorded which). The CDR3 DNA sequence: TGTGCCAGTAGTATACTGGGACAGGTCTACGAGCAGTACTTC. This encodes CASSILGQVYEQYF.